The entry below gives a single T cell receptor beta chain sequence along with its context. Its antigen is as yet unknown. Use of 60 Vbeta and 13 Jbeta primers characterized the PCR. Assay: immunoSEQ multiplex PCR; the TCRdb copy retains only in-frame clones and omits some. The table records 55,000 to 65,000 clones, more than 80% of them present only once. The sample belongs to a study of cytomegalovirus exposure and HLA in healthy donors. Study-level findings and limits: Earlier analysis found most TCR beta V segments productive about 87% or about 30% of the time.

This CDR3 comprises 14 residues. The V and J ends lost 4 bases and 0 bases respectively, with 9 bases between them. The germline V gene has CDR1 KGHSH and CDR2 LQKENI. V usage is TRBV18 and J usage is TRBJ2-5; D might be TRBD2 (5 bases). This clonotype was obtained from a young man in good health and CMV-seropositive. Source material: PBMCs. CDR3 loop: CASSLSGYQETQYF. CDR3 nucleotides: TGTGCCAGCTCACTATCGGGGTACCAAGAGACCCAGTACTTC.